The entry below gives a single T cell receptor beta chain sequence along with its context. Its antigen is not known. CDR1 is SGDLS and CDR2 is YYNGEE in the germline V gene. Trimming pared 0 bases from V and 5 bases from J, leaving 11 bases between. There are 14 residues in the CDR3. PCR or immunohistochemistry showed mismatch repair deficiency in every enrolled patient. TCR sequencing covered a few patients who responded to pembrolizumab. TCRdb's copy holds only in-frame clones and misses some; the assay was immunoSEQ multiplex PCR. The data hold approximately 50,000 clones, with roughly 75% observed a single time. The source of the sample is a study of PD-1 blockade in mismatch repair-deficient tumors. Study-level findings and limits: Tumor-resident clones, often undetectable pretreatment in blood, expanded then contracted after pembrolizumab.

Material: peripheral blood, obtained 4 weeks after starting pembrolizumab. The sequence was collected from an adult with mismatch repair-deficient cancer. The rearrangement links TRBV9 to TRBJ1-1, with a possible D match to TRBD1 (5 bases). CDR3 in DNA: TGTGCCAGCAGCGTAGTGCGGGGCGGAACTGAAGCTTTCTTT. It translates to CASSVVRGGTEAFF.